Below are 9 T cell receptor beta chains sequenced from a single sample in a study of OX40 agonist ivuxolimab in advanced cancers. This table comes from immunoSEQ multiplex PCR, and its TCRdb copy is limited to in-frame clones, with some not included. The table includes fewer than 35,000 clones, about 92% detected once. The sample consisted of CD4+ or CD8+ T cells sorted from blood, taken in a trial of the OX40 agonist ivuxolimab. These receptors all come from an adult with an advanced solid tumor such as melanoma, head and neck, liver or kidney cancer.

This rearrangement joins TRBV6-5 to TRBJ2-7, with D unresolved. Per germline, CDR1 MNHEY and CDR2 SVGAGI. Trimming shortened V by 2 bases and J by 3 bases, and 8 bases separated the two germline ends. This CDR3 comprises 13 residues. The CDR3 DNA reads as TGTGCCAGCAGTTACAGCTGGGGCTACGAGCAGTACTTC. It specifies CASSYSWGYEQYF.

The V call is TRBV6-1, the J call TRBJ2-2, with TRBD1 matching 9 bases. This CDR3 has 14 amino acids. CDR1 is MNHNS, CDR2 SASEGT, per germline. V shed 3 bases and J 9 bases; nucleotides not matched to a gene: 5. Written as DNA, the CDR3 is TGTGCCAGCAGTGAGGGACAGGGCAAGTGGGAGCTGTTTTTT. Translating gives CASSEGQGKWELFF.

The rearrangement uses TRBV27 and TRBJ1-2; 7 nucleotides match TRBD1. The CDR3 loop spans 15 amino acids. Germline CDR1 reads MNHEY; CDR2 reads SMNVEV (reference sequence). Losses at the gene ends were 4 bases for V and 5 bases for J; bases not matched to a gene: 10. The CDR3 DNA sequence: TGTGCCAGCAGTTCCACCCTAAGGGGGCGGTATGGCTACACCTTC. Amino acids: CASSSTLRGRYGYTF.

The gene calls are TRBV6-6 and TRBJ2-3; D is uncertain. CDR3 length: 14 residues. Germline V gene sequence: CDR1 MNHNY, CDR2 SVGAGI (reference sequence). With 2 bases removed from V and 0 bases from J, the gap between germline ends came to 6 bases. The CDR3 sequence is CASSYGGSTDTQYF. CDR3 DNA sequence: TGTGCCAGCAGTTACGGTGGAAGCACAGATACGCAGTATTTT.

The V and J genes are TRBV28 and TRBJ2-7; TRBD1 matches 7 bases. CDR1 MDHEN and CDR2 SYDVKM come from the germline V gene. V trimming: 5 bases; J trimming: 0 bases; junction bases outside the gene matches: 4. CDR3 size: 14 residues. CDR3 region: CASSARQGSYEQYF. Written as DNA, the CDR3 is TGTGCCAGCAGTGCCCGACAGGGCTCCTACGAGCAGTACTTC.

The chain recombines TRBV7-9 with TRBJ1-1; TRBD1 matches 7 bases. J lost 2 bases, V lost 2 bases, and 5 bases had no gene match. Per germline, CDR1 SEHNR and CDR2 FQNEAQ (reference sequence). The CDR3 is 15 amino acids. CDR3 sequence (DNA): TGTGCCAGCAGCTTATACAGGGGCCCAAACACTGAAGCTTTCTTT. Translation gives CASSLYRGPNTEAFF.

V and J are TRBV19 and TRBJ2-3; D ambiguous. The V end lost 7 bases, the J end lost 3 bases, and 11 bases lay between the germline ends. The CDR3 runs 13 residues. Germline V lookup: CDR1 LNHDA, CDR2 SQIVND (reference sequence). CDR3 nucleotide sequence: TGTGCCAGTACGGGCGCATCTACAGATACGCAGTATTTT. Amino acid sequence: CASTGASTDTQYF.

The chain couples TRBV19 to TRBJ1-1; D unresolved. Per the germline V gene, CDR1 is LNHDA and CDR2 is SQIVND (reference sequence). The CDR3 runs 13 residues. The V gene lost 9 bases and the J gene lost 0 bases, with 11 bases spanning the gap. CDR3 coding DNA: TGTGCCAGCCGTAACGAGCTGAACACTGAAGCTTTCTTT. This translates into CASRNELNTEAFF.

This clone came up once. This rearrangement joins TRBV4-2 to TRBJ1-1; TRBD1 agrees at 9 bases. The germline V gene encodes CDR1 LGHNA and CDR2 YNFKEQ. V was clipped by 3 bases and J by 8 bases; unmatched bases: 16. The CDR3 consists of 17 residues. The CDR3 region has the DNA TGTGCCAGCAGCCAGGCCCCCGGGACAGGGTACACGGAGGAAGCTTTCTTT. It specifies CASSQAPGTGYTEEAFF.